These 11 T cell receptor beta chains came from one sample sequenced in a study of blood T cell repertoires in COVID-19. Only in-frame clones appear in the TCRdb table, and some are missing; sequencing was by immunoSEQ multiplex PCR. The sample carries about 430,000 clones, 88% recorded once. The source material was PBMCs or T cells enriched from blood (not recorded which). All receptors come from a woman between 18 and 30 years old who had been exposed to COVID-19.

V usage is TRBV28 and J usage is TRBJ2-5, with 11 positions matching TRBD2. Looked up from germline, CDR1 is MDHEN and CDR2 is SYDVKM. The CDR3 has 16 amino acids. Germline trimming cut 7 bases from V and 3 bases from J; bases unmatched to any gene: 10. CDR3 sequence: CASNLQGTSGKETQYF. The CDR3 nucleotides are TGTGCCAGCAATCTACAGGGGACTAGCGGAAAAGAGACCCAGTACTTC.

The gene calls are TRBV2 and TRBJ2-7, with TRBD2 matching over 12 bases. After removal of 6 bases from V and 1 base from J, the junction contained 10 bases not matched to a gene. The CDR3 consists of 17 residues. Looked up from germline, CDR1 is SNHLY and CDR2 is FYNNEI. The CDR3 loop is CASSWERLAGVSYEQYF. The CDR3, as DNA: TGTGCCAGCAGCTGGGAAAGACTAGCGGGGGTGTCCTACGAGCAGTACTTC.

CDR3 DNA: TGTGCCAGCTCCAGATTCGGGGGGGCGAACACCGGGGAGCTGTTTTTT. It encodes CASSRFGGANTGELFF. The chain recombines TRBV27 with TRBJ2-2; 8 bases align to TRBD2. Germline-derived CDR1 and CDR2 are MNHEY and SMNVEV (reference sequence). With V trimmed by 8 bases and J by 0 bases, 8 bases remained unmatched. This CDR3 spans 16 amino acids.

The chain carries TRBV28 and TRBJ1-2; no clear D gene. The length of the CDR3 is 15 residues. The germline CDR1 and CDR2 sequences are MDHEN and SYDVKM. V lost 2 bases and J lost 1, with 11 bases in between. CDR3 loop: CASSLGRVLNYGYTF. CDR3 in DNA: TGTGCCAGCAGTTTAGGGAGAGTTCTTAACTATGGCTACACCTTC.

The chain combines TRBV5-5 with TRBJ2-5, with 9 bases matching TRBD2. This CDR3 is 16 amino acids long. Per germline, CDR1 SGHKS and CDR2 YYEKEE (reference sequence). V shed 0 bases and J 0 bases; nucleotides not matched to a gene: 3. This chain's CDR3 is CASSLALAGNQETQYF. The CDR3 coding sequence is TGTGCCAGCAGCTTGGCGCTAGCGGGGAACCAAGAGACCCAGTACTTC. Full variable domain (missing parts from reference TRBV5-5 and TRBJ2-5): DAGVTQSPTHLIKTRGQQVTLRCSPISGHKSVSWYQQVLGQGPQFIFQYYEKEERGRGNFPDRFSARQFPNYSSELNVNALLLGDSALYLCASSLALAGNQETQYFGPGTRLLVL.

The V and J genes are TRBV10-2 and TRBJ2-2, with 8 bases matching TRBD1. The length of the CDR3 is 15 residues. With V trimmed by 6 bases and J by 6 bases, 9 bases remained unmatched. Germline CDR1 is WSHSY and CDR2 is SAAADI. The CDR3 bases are TGCGCCAGCAGCCCCGGACAGGGTGAGGCCGGGGAGCTGTTTTTT. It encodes CASSPGQGEAGELFF.

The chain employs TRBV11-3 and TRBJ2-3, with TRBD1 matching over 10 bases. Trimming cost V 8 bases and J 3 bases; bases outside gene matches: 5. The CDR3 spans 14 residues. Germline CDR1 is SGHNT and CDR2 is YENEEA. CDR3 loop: CASRRQGATDTQYF. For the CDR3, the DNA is TGTGCCAGCCGGAGACAGGGGGCGACAGATACGCAGTATTTT.

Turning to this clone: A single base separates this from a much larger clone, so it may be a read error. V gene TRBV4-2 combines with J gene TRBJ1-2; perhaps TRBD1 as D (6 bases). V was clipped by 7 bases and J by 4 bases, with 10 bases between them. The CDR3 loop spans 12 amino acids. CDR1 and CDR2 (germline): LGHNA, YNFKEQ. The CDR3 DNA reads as TGTGCCAGCACTACAGGGAGCTATGGCTACACCTTC. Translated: CASTTGSYGYTF.

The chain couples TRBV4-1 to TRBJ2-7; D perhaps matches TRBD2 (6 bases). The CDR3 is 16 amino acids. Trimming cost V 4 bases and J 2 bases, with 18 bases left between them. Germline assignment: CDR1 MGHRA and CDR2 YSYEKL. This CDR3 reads CASSLAGGREAYEQYF. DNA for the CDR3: TGCGCCAGCAGCCTCGCAGGAGGAAGGGAGGCCTACGAGCAGTACTTC.

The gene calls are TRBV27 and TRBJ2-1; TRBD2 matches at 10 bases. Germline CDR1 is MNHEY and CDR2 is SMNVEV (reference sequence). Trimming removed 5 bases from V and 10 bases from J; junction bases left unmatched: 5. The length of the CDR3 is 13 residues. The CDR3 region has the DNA TGTGCCAGCAGTCCAAAACTAGCGGGAGAGCAGTTCTTC. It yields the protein CASSPKLAGEQFF.

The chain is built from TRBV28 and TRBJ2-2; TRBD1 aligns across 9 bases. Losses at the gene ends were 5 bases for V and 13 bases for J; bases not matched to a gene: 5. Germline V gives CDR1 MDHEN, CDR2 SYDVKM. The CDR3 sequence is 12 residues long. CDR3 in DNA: TGTGCCAGCAGTATTCCGGGACAGGGGCTGTTTTTT. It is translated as CASSIPGQGLFF.